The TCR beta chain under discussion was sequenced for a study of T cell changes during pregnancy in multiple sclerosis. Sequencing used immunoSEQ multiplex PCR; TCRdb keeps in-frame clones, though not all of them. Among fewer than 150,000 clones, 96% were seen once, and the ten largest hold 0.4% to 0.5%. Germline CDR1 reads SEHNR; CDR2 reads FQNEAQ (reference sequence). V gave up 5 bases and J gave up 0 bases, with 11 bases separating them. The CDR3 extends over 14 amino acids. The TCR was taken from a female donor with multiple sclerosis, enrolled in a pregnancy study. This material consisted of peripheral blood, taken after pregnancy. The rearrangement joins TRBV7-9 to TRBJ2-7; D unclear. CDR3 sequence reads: CASSQIGPSYEQYF. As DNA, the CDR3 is TGTGCCAGCAGCCAAATTGGGCCCTCCTACGAGCAGTACTTC.